This T cell receptor beta chain emerged from a study of blood T cells in healthy people across ages (dated by TCRdb to the mid-2010s). With regard to the full study: Template switching captured roughly one uniquely barcoded TCR beta cDNA molecule per two T cells in model experiments. Four age groups were formed from the donors: young (average roughly 15 years), middle-aged (approximately 42), aged (approximately 60) and long-lived (82). Two additional independent replicas of 1 million unique cDNA reads from the same blood draw were analyzed for two donors (one aged 18 to 30 and one aged 80 or older). Age-related changes in TCR beta repertoire diversity were measured in the study by deep sequencing normalized with unique cDNA molecular identifiers. To avoid experimental bias, donors of different ages were randomly spread across the sequencing lanes.

As encoded in the germline V gene, CDR1 is SGDLS while CDR2 is YYNGEE. CDR3 length: 14 amino acids, cysteine to phenylalanine. The entry retains the CDR3 DNA only, 42 bases that are in frame from base 1. Ends trimmed: V by 0 bases, J by 5 bases; bases unmatched to a gene: 4. Results and caveats for the whole study, not just this receptor: Bulk unsorted PBMC profiling prevented conclusive comparison of naive and antigen-experienced compartments. There was a strong correlation between observed TCR beta diversity and the percentage of naive T cells measured by flow cytometry. Because the CMV infection status of the donors was unknown, age-related changes in expanded clonotypes may potentially have been confounded. Estimates of total diversity based on one million sequenced T cells were considered lower bounds and underestimates. Observed TCR beta diversity per million T cells fell roughly linearly with age, and a significant reduction was already apparent by age approximately 41. Compared with the aged group, more naive CD4+ T cells, fewer expanded clones and increased TCR diversity were shown by the long-lived group, suggesting age selection.

The donors were roughly 40 Caucasian individuals from Russia, aged roughly 6 to 100 years, who were systemically healthy. About 10 milliliters of peripheral blood were collected from each donor into EDTA-treated Vacutainer tubes. Ficoll-Paque density-gradient centrifugation was used to isolate PBMCs, with at least 7 million obtained per sample. Total RNA was extracted from PBMCs with Trizol reagent, with at least 5.5 micrograms obtained per sample. For every donor, an aliquot of PBMCs went through flow cytometry to measure the percentages of naive CD45RAhigh/CD27high T cells. This clonotype was detected ten times or more. This receptor's antigen is unknown. Per-nucleotide qualities are absent, and no much larger clonotype sits a single base away. Library generation was performed with 5' RACE. The instrument given in TCRdb is Illumina HiSeq 2500. A second PCR of roughly 6 to 11 cycles was run with a J-beta primer mix and a sample-barcoded 5' primer. Each TCR beta cDNA molecule received a unique molecular identifier from a template-switch 5' adaptor carrying 12 random nucleotides. Each sample yielded at least 3 million CDR3-containing paired-end reads. All of the RNA was converted into first-strand cDNA using the Mint cDNA synthesis kit, with a TRBC-specific oligonucleotide serving as the primer. Following uracil-DNA glycosylase treatment, all cDNA underwent a first 18-cycle PCR with the universal primers M1SS and BC2_uni_R. Regarding the original processing steps: Each sample was normalized by randomly selecting 1 million high-quality reads, each carrying a distinct molecular identifier. Instead of being binned into consensus sequences, reads with shared molecular identifiers were discarded. MiTCR, with a Q25 quality threshold and the strictest error-elimination algorithm, was used for CDR3 identification, clonotype clustering and error correction. A nonparametric unseen species model with Euler transformation was used to estimate a lower bound on total TCR beta diversity. TCRdb reprocessing: public reads trimmed at Q25 with fastp, clones called with MiXCR, in-frame beta chains kept. For every CDR3 protein sequence, its rows merge into one entry that carries the most common genes and DNA. TCRdb's processing, not the study's, gives the V and J calls here. Counted in this sample were 650,000 or so distinct CDR3 sequences; around 52% of them appeared once. The top ten constitute about 14% of the sample.

Sequenced sample: blood. This sequence uses TRBV9 and TRBJ2-7; 8 central nucleotides agree with TRBD1. This TCR came from a woman of 80 years or more in good health. The CDR3 is CASSVVDRVHEQYF. The nucleotide sequence is given as TGTGCCAGCAGCGTAGTGGACAGGGTCCACGAGCAGTACTTC. The variable domain in full, with residues beyond the CDR3 obtained from the reference TRBV9 and TRBJ2-7 genes, is DSGVTQTPKHLITATGQRVTLRCSPRSGDLSVYWYQQSLDQGLQFLIQYYNGEERAKGNILERFSAQQFPDLHSELNLSSLELGDSALYFCASSVVDRVHEQYFGPGTRLTVT.